This is a list of T cell receptor beta chains from one sample in a study of identical twins. MiXCR, run by TCRdb on the 5' RACE reads, gives a single entry per CDR3 protein. Here the sample spans 690,000 or so distinct CDR3 sequences, roughly 8% being singletons. The same data also went into a second study, on yellow fever vaccine responses in identical twins.

The sample consisted of PBMCs. These receptors were collected from a woman aged 18-29 years in good health. Each CDR3 is given with its conserved first and last residue. A D gene is named only where the DNA matches it firmly. Size is stated for part of the rows, as once, few or many counts, or as a class when the clone is expanded.

CDR3 DNA	CDR3 protein	CDR3 length	J gene	D gene	V gene	clone size
TGTGCCAGCAGCCAAGGGACAGGAGGGAAGTTTCAGCAGTTCTTC	CASSQGTGGKFQQFF	15	TRBJ2-1	NA	TRBV4-2	NA
TGCAGTGCTAGGGACAGGGTCGGCGGCTACACCTTC	CSARDRVGGYTF	12	TRBJ1-2	TRBD1	TRBV20-1	NA
TGTGCCAGCAGTCCTCGGACTGCTTGGGAGACCCAGTACTTC	CASSPRTAWETQYF	14	TRBJ2-5	NA	TRBV6-1	NA
TGCAGCGTTGTCAGGGGAACTAATGAAAAACTGTTTTTT	CSVVRGTNEKLFF	13	TRBJ1-4	NA	TRBV29-1	many
TGTGCCAGCACCTTTAAAGAGACCCAGTACTTC	CASTFKETQYF	11	TRBJ2-5	NA	TRBV6-6	few
TGCAGTGCTAGATCTAGCGGGGGCCTCCCCGGGGAGACCCAGTACTTC	CSARSSGGLPGETQYF	16	TRBJ2-5	TRBD2	TRBV20-1	few
TGTGCCAGCAGCTTGACCAACGACAGAACTAATGAAAAACTGTTTTTT	CASSLTNDRTNEKLFF	16	TRBJ1-4	NA	TRBV11-2	few
TGCGCCAGCAGCATAGACAGGGGCAATGAAAAACTGTTTTTT	CASSIDRGNEKLFF	14	TRBJ1-4	TRBD1	TRBV5-1	few
TGCGCCAGCAGCTTGGCGACAGGGCAAGACAATGAGCAGATCTTC	CASSLATGQDNEQIF	15	TRBJ2-1	TRBD1	TRBV5-1	NA
TGTGCCAGCAGTGTCGTCGAGAGCGGGCACTACGAGCAGTACTTC	CASSVVESGHYEQYF	15	TRBJ2-7	NA	TRBV6-1	few
TGTGCCAGCAGTGTGGTGGACAGAGGGTCCGGGGAGCTGTTTTTT	CASSVVDRGSGELFF	15	TRBJ2-2	NA	TRBV2	NA
TGTGCCAGCGCCTCCCTCGGGACAGGGGGCCGGGAGACCCAGTACTTC	CASASLGTGGRETQYF	16	TRBJ2-5	TRBD1	TRBV28	few